These 11 T cell receptor beta chains originate from one sample sequenced in a study of T cells in Graves' hyperthyroidism and ophthalmopathy. Amplification targeted TCR beta CDR3 regions from RNA transcripts. The HTBI primer set served for first-round RT-PCR of the TCR CDR3. Via MiXCR, TCRdb re-called the multiplex PCR reads, giving one row per CDR3 protein. The table shows a few hundred thousand distinct CDR3 sequences, with more than 15% occurring only once. The sample consisted of blood. The receptors shown here come from a woman aged 18-35 years with Graves' hyperthyroidism that later progressed to Graves' ophthalmopathy.

The V and J genes are TRBV19 and TRBJ2-2, with D perhaps TRBD1 (5 bases). The V end lost 7 bases, the J end lost 3 bases, and 12 bases lay between the germline ends. The CDR3 has 14 amino acids. In germline, CDR1 is LNHDA, CDR2 SQIVND (reference sequence). CDR3 sequence: CASKRGVYTGELFF. CDR3 in DNA: TGTGCCAGTAAAAGGGGTGTCTACACCGGGGAGCTGTTTTTT. Drawing the rest from reference TRBV19 and TRBJ2-2, the complete variable domain is DGGITQSPKYLFRKEGQNVTLSCEQNLNHDAMYWYRQDPGQGLRLIYYSQIVNDFQKGDIAEGYSVSREKKESFPLTVTSAQKNPTAFYLCASKRGVYTGELFFGEGSRLTVL.

In this sample, this clonotype turned up many times. V is TRBV6-2 or TRBV6-3 and J is TRBJ2-1; tentatively, D is TRBD2 (5 bases). This CDR3 contains 13 residues. Germline V CDR1 and CDR2: MNHEY, SVGEGT. With 8 bases removed from V and 2 bases from J, the gap between germline ends came to 10 bases. The CDR3 is CASQEGPYNEQFF. Here the CDR3 DNA reads TGTGCCAGCCAAGAGGGTCCCTACAATGAGCAGTTCTTC.

A few counts support this clonotype. The rearrangement uses TRBV7-9 and TRBJ2-2, with 12 bases aligning to TRBD2. The CDR3 runs 19 residues. V dropped 7 bases and J dropped 6; count of bases not matched to a gene: 18. CDR1 is SEHNR, CDR2 FQNEAQ, per germline (reference sequence). The CDR3 region is CASILPGGATSGSPGELFF. The CDR3, as DNA: TGTGCCAGCATCCTCCCGGGCGGGGCGACTAGCGGGAGTCCCGGGGAGCTGTTTTTT.

The rearrangement links TRBV11-2 to TRBJ2-3; 11 nucleotides align to TRBD1. Trimming cost V 5 bases and J 6 bases; bases outside gene matches: 10. This CDR3 comprises 16 residues. The V gene's germline CDR1 is SGHAT and CDR2 FQNNGV. The CDR3 loop is CASSPGQGAIPDTQYF. The CDR3 DNA sequence: TGTGCCAGCAGCCCCGGACAGGGGGCAATCCCGGATACGCAGTATTTT. The full variable domain, completed using reference TRBV11-2 and TRBJ2-3, is EAGVAQSPRYKIIEKRQSVAFWCNPISGHATLYWYQQILGQGPKLLIQFQNNGVVDDSQLPKDRFSAERLKGVDSTLKIQPAKLEDSAVYLCASSPGQGAIPDTQYFGPGTRLTVL.

As concerns this clonotype: A read error may explain this, as a much larger clone is one base away. The chain couples TRBV2 to TRBJ1-6; D is possibly TRBD1 (5 bases). The V gene lost 11 bases and the J gene lost 10 bases, with 24 bases spanning the gap. There are 15 residues in the CDR3. Germline-derived CDR1 and CDR2 are SNHLY and FYNNEI. CDR3 bases: TGTGCCGGCGACCGAACCAGGGAGAATAGCTCACCCCTCCACTTT. It translates to CAGDRTRENSSPLHF.

This clonotype was seen repeatedly, ten times or more. The rearrangement uses TRBV7-9 and TRBJ1-1; D is uncertain. V was pared by 2 bases and J by 1 base, with 8 bases between. The CDR3 has 14 amino acids. Looked up from germline, CDR1 is SEHNR and CDR2 is FQNEAQ (reference sequence). Here the CDR3 reads CASSLREPNTEAFF. In DNA form, the CDR3 reads TGTGCCAGCAGCTTACGTGAACCGAACACTGAAGCTTTCTTT.

This clonotype was counted at least ten times. The chain has TRBV20-1 and TRBJ2-1; 9 bases agree with TRBD1. The ends lost 3 bases at V and 6 bases at J; junction bases unmatched: 6. Germline CDR1 DFQATT, CDR2 SNEGSKA (reference sequence). This CDR3 region has 14 residues. This chain's CDR3 is CSASTDRGFNEQFF. The DNA of the CDR3 is TGCAGTGCTAGCACGGACAGGGGATTCAATGAGCAGTTCTTC.

This clonotype was detected ten times or more. The chain recombines TRBV28 with TRBJ1-5; D might be TRBD1 (5 bases). The ends were cut back, 7 bases at V and 0 bases at J, with 19 bases in the middle. In germline, CDR1 is MDHEN, CDR2 SYDVKM. This CDR3 has 17 amino acids. The CDR3 DNA reads as TGTGCCAGCATTCCAGGGAGGGGCCCCCTTAGCAATCAGCCCCAGCATTTT. This translates into CASIPGRGPLSNQPQHF.

This chain connects TRBV29-1 to TRBJ2-7; tentatively, D is TRBD2 (7 bases). CDR3 length equals 13 residues. CDR1 SQVTM and CDR2 ANQGSEA come from the germline V gene. Trimming took 7 bases from V and 4 from J, leaving 17 bases between them. This chain's CDR3 is CSAVGGAGYEQYF. The CDR3 DNA is TGCAGCGCCGTAGGGGGGGCTGGATACGAGCAGTACTTC.

There are many counts of this clonotype. V is TRBV28 and J is TRBJ2-7; 14 nucleotides align to TRBD2. Germline V gives CDR1 MDHEN, CDR2 SYDVKM. The J segment lost 5 bases and the V segment lost 6 bases, leaving 3 bases of the junction unmatched. The CDR3 consists of 14 residues. CDR3 sequence reads: CASRGLAGVDEQYF. CDR3 bases: TGTGCCAGCAGGGGACTAGCGGGAGTCGACGAGCAGTACTTC.

Only a few counts were recorded for this clonotype. Germline is not matched at one junction end, which may reflect a read error. The genes are TRBV11-2 and TRBJ2-5; D unresolved. The CDR3 runs to 11 residues. The germline gives CDR1 SGHAT, CDR2 FQNNGV. This CDR3 is CAGSFSETQYF. The CDR3 DNA follows: TGTGCCGGCAGCTTTTCAGAGACCCAGTACTTC.